This entry lists 25 T cell receptor beta chains sequenced from one sample in a study of T cells in Graves' hyperthyroidism and ophthalmopathy. Amplified TCR beta CDR3 regions derived from RNA transcripts. An initial round of RT-PCR targeting the TCR CDR3 relied on the HTBI primer set. In TCRdb, the multiplex PCR reads were re-called with MiXCR into one record per CDR3 protein. This repertoire shows around 520,000 distinct CDR3 sequences, approximately 15% found once; its top ten account for around 17%. What was sequenced was blood. The receptors were gathered from a woman in her late teens or twenties with Graves' hyperthyroidism.

The table lists this clonotype with a few counts. The rearrangement joins TRBV12-3 or TRBV12-4 to TRBJ1-2; possible D gene TRBD1, 5 bases. This CDR3 is built from 14 residues. Deletions cut 5 bases from V and 4 bases from J, with 14 bases between. This chain's CDR3 is CASSPGEESYGYTF. The CDR3 region has the DNA TGTGCCAGCAGTCCGGGGGAGGAGAGCTATGGCTACACCTTC.

This clonotype was seen a few times. A clone one base away is much larger, so this may be a read error. The chain recombines TRBV12-5 with TRBJ2-5; D gene uncertain. Germline V gene sequence: CDR1 LGHNT, CDR2 FRNRAP. The CDR3 contains 14 residues. The CDR3 protein is CASGTGQRQETLYF. The DNA for the CDR3 is TGTGCTAGTGGTACCGGGCAGCGCCAAGAGACCCTGTACTTC.

This clonotype appeared many times. This chain links TRBV19 with TRBJ1-4, with TRBD1 matching 9 bases. CDR1 and CDR2 (germline): LNHDA, SQIVND (reference sequence). V was clipped by 8 bases and J by 6 bases; unmatched bases: 4. The CDR3 totals 13 residues. The CDR3 loop reads CASSDRGDEKLFF. The CDR3 nucleotides are TGTGCCAGTTCAGACAGGGGGGATGAAAAACTGTTTTTT.

This clonotype was observed at least ten times. V and J are TRBV25-1 and TRBJ1-1, with D maybe TRBD1 (6 bases). The germline V gene encodes CDR1 MGHDK and CDR2 SYGVNS. V lost 3 bases and J lost 1, with 12 bases in between. The CDR3 is 15 residues long. Written as DNA, the CDR3 is TGTGCCAGCAGTGATACCGGGACAAAGAACACTGAAGCTTTCTTT. As protein: CASSDTGTKNTEAFF. The whole variable domain, filled in from reference TRBV25-1 and TRBJ1-1, reads EADIYQTPRYLVIGTGKKITLECSQTMGHDKMYWYQQDPGMELHLIHYSYGVNSTEKGDLSSESTVSRIRTEHFPLTLESARPSHTSQYLCASSDTGTKNTEAFFGQGTRLTVV.

The V call is TRBV20-1, the J call TRBJ2-7; TRBD1 agrees at 9 bases. Germline loops: CDR1 DFQATT, CDR2 SNEGSKA (reference sequence). The CDR3 spans 14 residues. V trimming: 5 bases; J trimming: 6 bases; junction bases outside the gene matches: 11. CDR3 loop: CSAAAGQGFLEQYF. The CDR3 DNA is TGCAGTGCTGCCGCCGGACAGGGGTTTCTCGAGCAGTACTTC.

This clonotype showed up many times. CDR3 DNA: TGTGCCAGCAGTTACACAGGATCCCTCACTGAAGCTTTCTTT. It translates to CASSYTGSLTEAFF. This rearrangement joins TRBV3-1 to TRBJ1-1, with D perhaps TRBD1 (5 bases). The CDR3 totals 14 residues. Trimming shortened V by 6 bases and J by 4 bases, and 15 bases separated the two germline ends. CDR1 LGHDT and CDR2 YNNKEL come from the germline V gene (reference sequence).

This clonotype was detected a few times. V usage is TRBV7-9 and J usage is TRBJ1-1, with TRBD1 matching over 8 bases. The V gene end was trimmed by 4 bases and the J gene end by 0 bases; junction bases not matched to a gene: 10. The CDR3 extends over 17 amino acids. In germline, CDR1 is SEHNR, CDR2 FQNEAQ (reference sequence). CDR3: CASSSDGQGRLNTEAFF. Written as DNA, the CDR3 is TGTGCCAGCAGCTCGGATGGACAGGGACGGTTGAACACTGAAGCTTTCTTT.

Concerning this clonotype itself: A much larger clone lies a single base off, so this may be a read error. The V call is TRBV10-1, the J call TRBJ2-7, with D possibly being TRBD2 (5 bases). The better agreement between TRBJ2-1 and the DNA end casts doubt on the J call. The CDR3 is 11 residues long. Germline values: CDR1 WNHNN, CDR2 SYGVQD (reference sequence). The CDR3 region has the DNA TGTGCCATCAGTAGCGCCTACGAGCAGTTCTTC. Amino acid sequence: CAISSAYEQFF.

This chain connects TRBV11-3 to TRBJ2-7; D uncertain. Trimming took 5 bases from V and 9 from J, leaving 20 bases between them. CDR1 is SGHNT, CDR2 YENEEA, per germline. The CDR3 spans 14 residues. CDR3 coding DNA: TGTGCCAGCAGCCAAGAATTCGCATATGGCAGGCAGTACTTC. The encoded protein is CASSQEFAYGRQYF. Together with reference TRBV11-3 and TRBJ2-7, the CDR3 gives the full variable domain: EAGVVQSPRYKIIEKKQPVAFWCNPISGHNTLYWYLQNLGQGPELLIRYENEEAVDDSQLPKDRFSAERLKGVDSTLKIQPAELGDSAVYLCASSQEFAYGRQYFGPGTRLTVT.

This clonotype was counted at least ten times. V gene TRBV7-3 combines with J gene TRBJ2-1; D possibly matches TRBD1 or TRBD2 (5 bases each). This CDR3 is 15 amino acids long. Germline loops: CDR1 SGHTA, CDR2 FQGTGA. V lost 2 bases and J lost 4, with 12 bases in between. CDR3 in DNA: TGTGCCAGCAGCTTAGCCCGGGACCCGTACAATGAGCAGTTCTTC. Encoded protein: CASSLARDPYNEQFF. The whole variable domain, filled in from reference TRBV7-3 and TRBJ2-1, reads GAGVSQTPSNKVTEKGKYVELRCDPISGHTALYWYRQSLGQGPEFLIYFQGTGAADDSGLPNDRFFAVRPEGSVSTLKIQRTERGDSAVYLCASSLARDPYNEQFFGPGTRLTVL.

Only a few counts were recorded for this clonotype. J is TRBJ2-5 and V is TRBV9; TRBD2 is a possible D gene (6 bases). V was shortened by 0 bases and J by 0 bases, with 15 bases between the two germline ends. The CDR3 length is 17 residues. Germline V gene sequence: CDR1 SGDLS, CDR2 YYNGEE. The CDR3 reads CASSVGSLAEYQETQYF. DNA for the CDR3: TGTGCCAGCAGCGTAGGGAGCTTAGCGGAGTACCAAGAGACCCAGTACTTC.

In this sample, this clonotype turned up many times. The chain couples TRBV7-8 to TRBJ1-3, with a possible D match to TRBD1 (5 bases). The germline V gene encodes CDR1 SGHVS and CDR2 FQNEAQ. The germline V and J ends were trimmed by 2 bases and 4 bases, with 12 bases remaining between them. The CDR3 loop spans 15 amino acids. The CDR3 DNA sequence: TGTGCCAGCAGCTTAACGGGGGGTACGGGAAACACCATATATTTT. Translated: CASSLTGGTGNTIYF. The whole variable domain, remainder taken from reference TRBV7-8 and TRBJ1-3, is GAGVSQSPRYKVAKRGQDVALRCDPISGHVSLFWYQQALGQGPEFLTYFQNEAQLDKSGLPSDRFFAERPEGSVSTLKIQRTQQEDSAVYLCASSLTGGTGNTIYFGEGSWLTVV.

This chain connects TRBV7-8 to TRBJ1-3, with 8 bases aligning to TRBD1. Germline CDR1 reads SGHVS; CDR2 reads FQNEAQ. With 1 base clipped from V and 4 bases from J, the junction kept 9 bases outside the gene matches. This CDR3 spans 17 amino acids. The CDR3 sequence: CASSLGTGRPPGNTIYF. The CDR3 region has the DNA TGTGCCAGCAGCTTAGGGACAGGGAGACCCCCCGGAAACACCATATATTTT.

This clonotype was seen ten or more times. Here the CDR3 reads CSARDLRGGAGGYTF. CDR3 nucleotides: TGCAGTGCTAGAGATCTTCGCGGGGGCGCGGGAGGCTACACCTTC. This chain joins TRBV20-1 and TRBJ1-2; D perhaps matches TRBD1 (6 bases). The CDR3 is 15 residues long. In germline, CDR1 is DFQATT, CDR2 SNEGSKA (reference sequence). Trimming removed 0 bases at V and 8 bases at J, with 19 bases between.

In this sample, this clonotype turned up many times. The rearrangement links TRBV18 to TRBJ2-3; D not resolved. The CDR3 length is 14 residues. CDR1 is KGHSH and CDR2 is LQKENI in the germline V gene. Trimming pared 2 bases from V and 0 bases from J, leaving 6 bases between. DNA of the CDR3: TGTGCCAGCTCACCAGGGATTAGCACAGATACGCAGTATTTT. Its protein is CASSPGISTDTQYF.

The DNA of the CDR3 is TGCAGCGTCGCCCCTGGACGGAACACCGGGGAGCTGTTTTTT. Translating gives CSVAPGRNTGELFF. V gene TRBV29-1 combines with J gene TRBJ2-2; no firm D call. The CDR3 has 14 residues. Germline-derived CDR1 and CDR2 are SQVTM and ANQGSEA. V lost 6 bases to trimming and J lost 1 base, with 12 bases between them.

This clonotype was seen repeatedly, ten times or more. The rearrangement joins TRBV6-1 to TRBJ2-1, with no clear D. The V gene's germline CDR1 is MNHNS and CDR2 SASEGT. The CDR3 extends over 13 amino acids. Trimming left V 2 bases short and J 7 bases short, with 9 bases between. CDR3 protein: CASSEYGVNEQFF. CDR3 sequence (DNA): TGTGCCAGCAGTGAATACGGTGTGAATGAGCAGTTCTTC.

The gene calls are TRBV12-3 or TRBV12-4 and TRBJ2-1, with D hard to call. The V and J ends lost 2 bases and 9 bases respectively, with 8 bases between them. CDR3 length: 12 amino acids. The CDR3 coding sequence is TGTGCCAGCAGTTTATCAGCGAGTGAGCAGTTCTTC. It is translated as CASSLSASEQFF.

This clonotype was seen more than once but under ten times. V gene TRBV5-1 combines with J gene TRBJ1-1; no clear D. The CDR3 loop spans 14 amino acids. V gave up 2 bases and J gave up 3 bases, with 11 bases separating them. Germline CDR1 and CDR2: SGHRS and YFSETQ. CDR3 coding DNA: TGCGCCAGCAGCTTATGGACGACGGACACTGAAGCTTTCTTT. This codes for CASSLWTTDTEAFF.

In its sample, this clonotype was seen many times. The rearrangement joins TRBV2 to TRBJ2-3; 8 nucleotides align to TRBD1. CDR3 length: 17 amino acids. CDR1 and CDR2 from the germline V gene are SNHLY and FYNNEI. Losses at the gene ends were 4 bases for V and 1 base for J; bases not matched to a gene: 10. The CDR3 here is CASSVSDRGMGTDTQYF. CDR3 DNA: TGTGCCAGCAGTGTTTCTGACAGGGGTATGGGCACAGATACGCAGTATTTT.

This clonotype was found many times. This chain connects TRBV20-1 to TRBJ2-1, with D perhaps assigned TRBD1 or TRBD2 (5 bases each). The CDR3 runs 17 residues. V was shortened by 3 bases and J by 10 bases, with 28 bases between the two germline ends. Per germline, CDR1 DFQATT and CDR2 SNEGSKA (reference sequence). CDR3 DNA sequence: TGCAGTGCTAGGGCCCCCGGAGGTGGAGCACAGCAGGGAGAGCAGTTCTTC. Protein product: CSARAPGGGAQQGEQFF.

This clonotype was seen many times. This sequence joins TRBV6-1 and TRBJ2-7; 8 bases are a match to TRBD1. J lost 7 bases, V lost 11 bases, and 16 bases had no gene match. The germline gives CDR1 MNHNS, CDR2 SASEGT. This CDR3 is built from 14 residues. The CDR3: CAARMTGALGEQYF. CDR3 in DNA: TGTGCCGCGCGGATGACAGGGGCCCTGGGGGAGCAGTACTTC.

This clonotype was seen a handful of times. This rearrangement joins TRBV5-1 to TRBJ2-1, with TRBD2 matching 10 bases. Germline trimming cut 4 bases from V and 7 bases from J; bases unmatched to any gene: 17. The CDR3 runs to 18 residues. The germline V gene encodes CDR1 SGHRS and CDR2 YFSETQ. CDR3 in amino acids: CASSLNVYLAGATNEQFF. The CDR3, as DNA: TGCGCCAGCAGCCTTAACGTTTACCTAGCGGGAGCGACAAATGAGCAGTTCTTC. Using reference TRBV5-1 and TRBJ2-1 for the parts outside the CDR3, the full variable domain is KAGVTQTPRYLIKTRGQQVTLSCSPISGHRSVSWYQQTPGQGLQFLFEYFSETQRNKGNFPGRFSGRQFSNSRSEMNVSTLELGDSALYLCASSLNVYLAGATNEQFFGPGTRLTVL.

This clonotype was seen a few times. The J gene is TRBJ2-5, the V gene TRBV14, with D possibly being TRBD2 (5 bases). The V gene's germline CDR1 is SGHDN and CDR2 FVKESK. The CDR3 loop spans 16 amino acids. The V end lost 1 base, the J end lost 0 bases, and 12 bases lay between the germline ends. This chain's CDR3 is CASSQAVGGYQETQYF. In nucleotides, the CDR3 is TGTGCCAGCAGCCAAGCGGTTGGCGGGTACCAAGAGACCCAGTACTTC.

This clonotype was recorded many times. The chain links TRBV27 to TRBJ2-1; D unclear. CDR1 is MNHEY, CDR2 SMNVEV, per germline (reference sequence). This CDR3 spans 13 amino acids. The germline V and J ends were trimmed by 2 bases and 7 bases, with 9 bases remaining between them. This CDR3 is CASSLGGSNEQFF. The CDR3 bases are TGTGCCAGCAGTTTAGGTGGGTCAAATGAGCAGTTCTTC.